The 9 T cell receptor beta chains given below trace back to one sample, sequenced in a study of post-analysis software for immune sequencing data. Their antigens remain unidentified. Unique-molecular-identifier-tagged TCR beta cDNA libraries were used. One entry per CDR3 protein results from TCRdb running MiXCR on the PCR reads. The data show 250,000 to 300,000 distinct CDR3 sequences, 35% to 40% seen once. General observations from the study: A few TRBV segments (TRBV5-6, TRBV5-1 and TRBV20-1 among them) occurred more frequently in patients than in controls.

The sample was blood. The receptor source for this set is a girl under 18 with multiple sclerosis.

This clonotype was observed many times. The V call is TRBV6-5, the J call TRBJ2-1; 8 bases are a match to TRBD2. V lost 6 bases to trimming and J lost 6 bases; unmatched junction nucleotides: 10. CDR3 length equals 15 residues. The germline V gene encodes CDR1 MNHEY and CDR2 SVGAGI. CDR3 in DNA: TGTGCCAGCAGCCCCAGCGGGAGTCAGGTCAATGAGCAGTTCTTC. Its protein is CASSPSGSQVNEQFF.

In this sample, this clonotype turned up many times. CDR3 in amino acids: CASSLYSGEQFF. CDR3 bases: TGTGCCAGCAGCTTGTACAGTGGTGAGCAGTTCTTC. The chain joins TRBV5-5 to TRBJ2-1, with D uncertain. Per germline, CDR1 SGHKS and CDR2 YYEKEE (reference sequence). CDR3 length equals 12 residues. V shed 1 base and J shed 9 bases, with 8 bases lying between them.

This clonotype was seen ten or more times. The chain combines TRBV20-1 with TRBJ2-1; D gene uncertain. Germline CDR1 reads DFQATT; CDR2 reads SNEGSKA (reference sequence). This CDR3 spans 14 amino acids. The V end was cut by 5 bases, the J end by 8 bases, with 19 bases between. CDR3 bases: TGCAGTGCTCACGGACCCTATAGGACGGATGAGCAGTTCTTC. Translated: CSAHGPYRTDEQFF.

Only a few counts were recorded for this clonotype. The CDR3 sequence: CASRGQNSYEQYF. The CDR3 nucleotides read TGTGCCAGCAGGGGGCAAAACTCCTACGAGCAGTACTTC. The rearrangement links TRBV25-1 to TRBJ2-7; D is possibly TRBD1 (5 bases). The CDR3 consists of 13 residues. Trimming left V 6 bases short and J 0 bases short, with 9 bases between. Germline CDR1 reads MGHDK; CDR2 reads SYGVNS.

This clonotype has a count of ten or more. V usage is TRBV5-1 and J usage is TRBJ2-3; D may be TRBD1 or TRBD2 (5 bases each). Germline V gene lookup returns CDR1 SGHRS and CDR2 YFSETQ. V shed 3 bases and J shed 5 bases, with 16 bases lying between them. The CDR3 spans 15 residues. This chain's CDR3 is CASSYGGGIRDTQYF. CDR3 nucleotide sequence: TGCGCCAGCAGCTACGGTGGGGGTATTAGAGATACGCAGTATTTT.

On this clonotype: Given a much more abundant clone one base away, this may be a read error. The chain uses TRBV20-1 and TRBJ1-2; perhaps TRBD1 as D (5 bases). The V gene lost 5 bases and the J gene lost 13 bases, with 14 bases spanning the gap. Germline V CDR1 and CDR2: DFQATT, SNEGSKA (reference sequence). The CDR3 has 10 residues. In nucleotides, the CDR3 is TGCAGTGCTTGGTGCAGGGCAAGCACCTTC. Protein product: CSAWCRASTF.

The chain has TRBV12-3 or TRBV12-4 and TRBJ2-3; D unclear. This CDR3 region has 16 residues. With 5 bases removed from V and 15 bases from J, the gap between germline ends came to 30 bases. The CDR3 region has the DNA TGTGCCAGCAGTAAACAACAGAGAGTGGCAGCAGATATGGAATATTTT. As protein: CASSKQQRVAADMEYF.

There are many counts of this clonotype. This chain connects TRBV24-1 to TRBJ2-1, with a possible D match to TRBD1 (5 bases). Germline V gene data show CDR1 as KGHDR and CDR2 as SFDVKD. This CDR3 comprises 14 residues. Trimming took off 3 bases at V and 3 bases at J, with 8 bases between the two ends. In DNA, the CDR3 is TGTGCCACCAGTGATCCCGGACACTACAATGAGCAGTTCTTC. Translating it yields CATSDPGHYNEQFF.

The J gene is TRBJ2-7, the V gene TRBV24-1, with D hard to call. Trimming pared 3 bases from V and 6 bases from J, leaving 5 bases between. This CDR3 region has 11 residues. Germline loops: CDR1 KGHDR, CDR2 SFDVKD. CDR3 residues: CATSDKREQYF. The CDR3 nucleotides are TGTGCCACCAGTGATAAGCGCGAGCAGTACTTC.